The TCR beta chain described here comes from a study of monozygotic twins with inflammatory bowel disease. Study-level results: Repertoire similarity was not found to differ between concordant and discordant twins, possibly from limited power. The analysis yielded no support for one strong signal or clonotype associated with IBD.

This CDR3 has 16 amino acids. In germline, CDR1 is MNHEY, CDR2 SVGAGI. Details on this clonotype: Its antigen remains unknown.

UMIs that had a 6-nucleotide sample barcode were put in using template switching. TCRalpha and TCRbeta cDNA underwent two nested PCRs of 16 and 9 cycles. After re-calling the 5' RACE reads, TCRdb lists one entry per CDR3 protein, DNA absent. Its listing shows a few hundred thousand distinct CDR3 sequences. This TCR came from a human donor with ulcerative colitis or Crohn's disease, or a healthy co-twin of an affected twin (not recorded which). The chain has TRBV6-5 and TRBJ2-3; TCRdb's D call, TRBD1, is unchecked because there is no DNA. Material for sequencing was blood. CDR3: CATSSPREFNTDTQYF.